The clone carrying this T cell receptor beta chain was observed once. Its antigen remains unidentified. This specimen comes from a study of cytomegalovirus exposure and HLA in healthy donors. About the study: From donors who were HLA-typed, an early data release held 80 million to 85 million unique TCRs. The study's findings and limits: 87-base-pair reads could not separate some V segments, including TRBV6-2 and TRBV6-3. Differences between HLA loci emerged in a later analysis of TCR association rates, with DRB1 most and HLA-C fewest. Over 15,000 TCR beta sequences were associated with HLA alleles at 0.05 false discovery rate in a later analysis.

The V end lost 0 bases, the J end lost 2 bases, and 10 bases lay between the germline ends. CDR3 length: 15 residues. CDR1 SGDLS and CDR2 YYNGEE come from the germline V gene. The PCR ran on 60 Vbeta and 13 Jbeta primers. The repertoire was sequenced with immunoSEQ multiplex PCR; TCRdb's copy has only in-frame clones and lacks some. This table holds roughly 100,000 clones, roughly a tenth found once. V usage is TRBV9 and J usage is TRBJ2-3, with TRBD2 as a possible D gene (5 bases). The origin of this receptor is a man aged 35-49 years in good health and CMV-seropositive. Sequencing input: PBMCs. This chain's CDR3 is CASSVVERSTDTQYF. The CDR3 nucleotides are TGTGCCAGCAGCGTAGTGGAGCGGTCCACAGATACGCAGTATTTT.